A selection of T cell receptor beta chains follows, all from one sample in a study of T and B cells in COVID-19 patients. TCRdb reprocessed the multiplex PCR reads via MiXCR and lists one record per CDR3 protein. The top ten clones hold around 24% of a sample with 6,000 to 7,500 distinct CDR3 sequences, about 33% of them seen once. The specimen sequenced was blood. These receptors were obtained from a human donor with active COVID-19. Each CDR3 is given with its conserved first and last residue. A D gene is named only where the DNA matches it firmly. A clone size is listed for some rows: how often the clone was seen (once, few, many), or a class if it is expanded.

>TRBJ2-5|NA|TRBD2|TRBV7-3
TGTGCCAGCAGCTTTAGCGGGGGGGAGACCCAGTACTTC
CASSFSGGETQYF
>TRBJ2-7|NA|TRBD2|TRBV7-6
TGTGCCAGCAGCTTAGAGGGTAGCGGGGGCTACGAGCAGTACTTC
CASSLEGSGGYEQYF
>TRBJ2-3|NA|TRBD2|TRBV11-2
TGTGCCAGCAGCTTAGAAGGTAGCGGGGGCCGAGATACGCAGTATTTT
CASSLEGSGGRDTQYF
>TRBJ2-5|NA|TRBD2|TRBV5-1
TGCGCCAGCAGCGCGGCAAGAGGACTAGTTCGAAGGACCCAGTACTTC
CASSAARGLVRRTQYF
>TRBJ2-1|medium-sized|TRBD1|TRBV6-6
TGTGCCAGCTCTGACAGGGGACCATACAATGAGCAGTTCTTC
CASSDRGPYNEQFF
>TRBJ2-1|NA|TRBD2|TRBV20-1
TGCAGTGCTAGCCCCAGCGGGGGCCGGTACAATGAGCAGTTCTTC
CSASPSGGRYNEQFF
>TRBJ1-5|few|NA|TRBV6-1
TGTGCCAGCAGTGTACAACAGGGTCTCTATCAGCCCCAGCATTTT
CASSVQQGLYQPQHF
>TRBJ2-1|NA|NA|TRBV24-1
TGTGCCACCAGCCCTGTAGTGCACTACAATGAGCAGTTCTTC
CATSPVVHYNEQFF
>TRBJ1-5|medium-sized|NA|TRBV29-1
TGCAGCGTTGCGCCCGATGGGAGTCAGCCCCAGCATTTT
CSVAPDGSQPQHF
>TRBJ2-2|NA|TRBD1|TRBV20-1
TGCAGTGCTAGAGGTCGTGAGGGGGGACAGGGGGCTATCGGGGAGCTGTTTTTT
CSARGREGGQGAIGELFF
>TRBJ1-5|few|TRBD1|TRBV6-6
TGTGCCGTGGGGCCGGGACAGAATTATCAGCCCCAGCATTTT
CAVGPGQNYQPQHF
>TRBJ1-1|NA|NA|TRBV12-3/TRBV12-4
TGTGCCAGCAGACGGACGGGACACACTGAAGCTTTCTTT
CASRRTGHTEAFF
>TRBJ2-3|medium-sized|TRBD2|TRBV5-4
TGTGCCAGCAGCTCCACCGGGAGGCTCACAGATACGCAGTATTTT
CASSSTGRLTDTQYF
>TRBJ2-7|few|NA|TRBV10-3
TGTGCCATCAGTGAGTCGTCCCCGGAGGGCTTATCCTACGAGCAGTACTTC
CAISESSPEGLSYEQYF
>TRBJ2-3|few|TRBD2|TRBV6-2/TRBV6-3
TGTGCCAGCACCTTAGCGGGAGCCACAGATACGCAGTATTTT
CASTLAGATDTQYF
>TRBJ2-3|few|NA|TRBV5-1
TGCGCCAGCAGCTTGGGGGGTTTGGGGGGCCCAGGCACAGATACGCAGTATTTT
CASSLGGLGGPGTDTQYF
>TRBJ2-7|NA|TRBD2|TRBV6-2/TRBV6-3
TGTGCCAGCAGTTACTCGGGGGGACTAGCGGAGTTTATACTCTACGAGCAGTACTTC
CASSYSGGLAEFILYEQYF
>TRBJ2-7|medium-sized|NA|TRBV6-1
TGTGCCAGCAGTGAACTGAGCTACGAGCAGTACTTC
CASSELSYEQYF
>TRBJ2-1|medium-sized|TRBD1|TRBV13
TGTGCCAGCAGCTTAGGGGGGACAGGCTACAATGAGCAGTTCTTC
CASSLGGTGYNEQFF
>TRBJ1-2|few|TRBD1|TRBV13
TGTGCCAGCAGCCCTCACGGGACAGGGGGCGCTGATGGCTACACCTTC
CASSPHGTGGADGYTF
>TRBJ2-2|medium-sized|NA|TRBV7-6
TGTGCCAGCAGCTTAACAACCGGGGAGCTGTTTTTT
CASSLTTGELFF
>TRBJ2-5|NA|TRBD2|TRBV5-4
TGTGCCAGCAGCTTGACTAGCGGGGGGGCCTGGGAGACCCAGTACTTC
CASSLTSGGAWETQYF
>TRBJ1-1|few|NA|TRBV5-6
TGTGCCAGCGCCCTGGGAAGGGGTGAAGCTTTCTTT
CASALGRGEAFF
>TRBJ2-6|NA|NA|TRBV2
TGTGCCAGCAGTGAATCGGGTTCTGGGGCCAACGTCCTGACTTTC
CASSESGSGANVLTF
>TRBJ1-1|NA|NA|TRBV6-1
TGTGCCAGCATCTCTGAATGGGCGAACACTGAAGCTTTCTTT
CASISEWANTEAFF
>TRBJ2-5|NA|NA|TRBV6-2/TRBV6-3
TGTGCCAGCAGTTATAATCCTTACCAGGGACGAGAACAAGAGACCCTGTACTTC
CASSYNPYQGREQETLYF
>TRBJ2-1|few|TRBD2|TRBV7-9
TGTGCCAGCAGCTTGGGACTAGCGCGCTACAATGAGCAGTTCTTC
CASSLGLARYNEQFF
>TRBJ2-1|NA|NA|TRBV20-1
TGCAGTGCCCCTACTCCCGGGGGCAATGAGCAGTTCTTC
CSAPTPGGNEQFF
>TRBJ2-3|few|NA|TRBV27
TGTGCCAGCAGGATACTAGGAACAGATACGCAGTATTTT
CASRILGTDTQYF
>TRBJ2-2|NA|NA|TRBV7-2
TGTGCCAGCAGCCAAGACCCCCGTGGGACCGGGGAGCTGTTTTTT
CASSQDPRGTGELFF
>TRBJ2-2|NA|TRBD2|TRBV7-9
TGTGCCAGCAGCTTAGCTTGGGCTAGCGGGGCCGGGGAGCTGTTTTTT
CASSLAWASGAGELFF
>TRBJ2-2|NA|NA|TRBV24-1
TGTGCCACCAGTTACCGGGACCCTGGGTCCGGGGAGCTGTTTTTT
CATSYRDPGSGELFF
>TRBJ1-1|NA|NA|TRBV9
TGTGCCAGCAGCTACCGGGGTGGCACTGAAGCTTTCTTT
CASSYRGGTEAFF
>TRBJ2-1|medium-sized|NA|TRBV27
TGTGCCAGCAGTTCTGACTTGATTGAGCAGTTCTTC
CASSSDLIEQFF
>TRBJ2-2|few|TRBD2|TRBV15
TGTGCCACCAGTGATCCCGGGGGGGTTGCCGGGGAGCTGTTTTTT
CATSDPGGVAGELFF
>TRBJ2-5|medium-sized|NA|TRBV11-1
TGTGCCAGCCAACAGTCGACCATCCAAGAGACCCAGTACTTC
CASQQSTIQETQYF
>TRBJ2-1|medium-sized|NA|TRBV6-1
TGTGCCAGCAGTGATGACAGCATCAATGAGCAGTTCTTC
CASSDDSINEQFF
>TRBJ1-1|NA|TRBD1|TRBV12-3/TRBV12-4
TGTGCCAGCAGTGAAGCGAGACAGGGGGATGGGACGGGGTTT
CASSEARQGDGTGF
>TRBJ1-6|NA|TRBD1|TRBV19
TGTGCCAGTAGTCGCCGGGACAGGGCTCTCTATAATTTACCCCTCCACTTT
CASSRRDRALYNLPLHF
>TRBJ2-7|few|TRBD1|TRBV12-3/TRBV12-4
TGTGCCAGCAGTCTATTCAGAGCCGGGGACAGCCGATCCTACGAGCAGTACTTC
CASSLFRAGDSRSYEQYF
>TRBJ2-1|NA|TRBD1|TRBV20-1
TGCAGTGCTAGAGATCTACCGGGACAGGGGGACAATGAGCAGTTCTTC
CSARDLPGQGDNEQFF
>TRBJ2-5|NA|NA|TRBV5-5
TGTGCCAGCAGCAAACGGCTCCAAGAGACCCAGTACTTC
CASSKRLQETQYF
>TRBJ1-4|NA|NA|TRBV7-9
TGTGCCAGCAGCCAACTTGGGTCGGGCAGGGGAAATGAAAAACTGTTTTTT
CASSQLGSGRGNEKLFF
>TRBJ1-1|few|NA|TRBV19
TGTGCCAGTAGCCGGCGCACTGAAGCTTTCTTT
CASSRRTEAFF
>TRBJ2-5|medium-sized|TRBD2|TRBV29-1
TGCAGCGTCGGCGGAGAAGAGCGGGGGGGAGAGACCCAGTACTTC
CSVGGEERGGETQYF
>TRBJ2-7|NA|TRBD2|TRBV7-2
TGTGCCAGCAGCTCTCTAGCGGGGGGCCACTACGAGCAGTACTTC
CASSSLAGGHYEQYF
>TRBJ2-7|NA|NA|TRBV4-2
TGTGCCAGCAGCCCCGTTCACGGGGGCGGTACCTACGAGCAGTACTTC
CASSPVHGGGTYEQYF
>TRBJ2-1|NA|NA|TRBV7-9
TGTGCCATGGATGAGCAGTTCTTC
CAMDEQFF
>TRBJ2-3|medium-sized|NA|TRBV27
TGTGCCAGCAGTCCCCGGCGGGAACGCACAGATACGCAGTATTTT
CASSPRRERTDTQYF
>TRBJ2-1|medium-sized|TRBD1|TRBV19
TGTGCCAGTAGTATAGTACAGGGGGCGCTTAATGAGCAGTTCTTC
CASSIVQGALNEQFF
>TRBJ1-6|medium-sized|NA|TRBV5-5
TGTGCCAGCAGCCCGATCGGGACGGTAATTCAACCCCTCCACTTT
CASSPIGTVIQPLHF
>TRBJ2-1|few|NA|TRBV5-1
TGCGCCAGCAGCTTACAATACAATGAGCAGTTCTTC
CASSLQYNEQFF
>TRBJ2-3|NA|NA|TRBV6-1
TGTGCCAGCAGTGAAGCGTCAAGTGGCGGGGCCACAGATACGCAGTATTTT
CASSEASSGGATDTQYF
>TRBJ2-1|NA|NA|TRBV5-4
TGTGCCAGCAGCTTGCCACTAGCTCCCTATGAGCAGTTCTTC
CASSLPLAPYEQFF
>TRBJ2-1|few|NA|TRBV12-3/TRBV12-4
TGTGCCAGCAGTTTAGCGGGGGGCTACAATGAGCAGTTCTTC
CASSLAGGYNEQFF
>TRBJ2-3|few|NA|TRBV7-2
TGTGCCAGCAGCTTCCGGCCTGCTACAGATACGCAGTATTTT
CASSFRPATDTQYF
>TRBJ1-6|NA|TRBD1|TRBV18
TGTGCCAGCTTACTGATGGGACAGGTGCCCAATTCACCCCTCCACTTT
CASLLMGQVPNSPLHF